These 13 T cell receptor beta chains originate from one sample sequenced in a study of blood T cell repertoires in COVID-19. Some clones are missing from TCRdb's copy, which holds only in-frame ones; the method was immunoSEQ multiplex PCR. Of hundreds of thousands of clones in the sample, approximately 91% are singletons; the top ten hold about 9.8%. Sequencing was carried out using peripheral blood. The source of these receptors is a man aged 18 to 30 with active or convalescent COVID-19.

The chain has TRBV27 and TRBJ1-1; D perhaps matches TRBD1 (6 bases). This CDR3 has 14 amino acids. V shed 6 bases and J shed 2 bases, with 13 bases lying between them. Germline CDR1 MNHEY, CDR2 SMNVEV (reference sequence). CDR3 in amino acids: CASRLTGPNTEAFF. CDR3 nucleotides: TGTGCCAGCAGACTAACAGGGCCCAACACTGAAGCTTTCTTT.

This chain joins TRBV29-1 and TRBJ1-2, with 9 bases lining up with TRBD1. Germline CDR1 reads SQVTM; CDR2 reads ANQGSEA. This CDR3 is built from 15 residues. J was trimmed by 8 bases and V by 7 bases; bases with no gene match: 17. In nucleotides, the CDR3 is TGCAGCGCCCCGGGACAGGGAGGAGGGGCCTGGGGCTACACCTTC. It specifies CSAPGQGGGAWGYTF.

The V gene is TRBV6-1, the J gene TRBJ1-2; D unresolved. This CDR3 region has 13 residues. Germline lookup yields CDR1 MNHNS and CDR2 SASEGT. Trimming removed 1 base from V and 5 bases from J, with 8 bases in between. The CDR3 DNA is TGTGCCAGCAGTGAAGTCGGAGGGTATGGCTACACCTTC. Translating it yields CASSEVGGYGYTF.

The chain joins TRBV5-8 to TRBJ1-5, with TRBD1 matching over 8 bases. CDR1 and CDR2 from the germline V gene are SGHTS and YDEGEE. V trimming: 6 bases; J trimming: 5 bases; junction bases outside the gene matches: 13. The CDR3 has 16 amino acids. The CDR3 sequence: CASNQDRAGLDQPQHF. The CDR3 region has the DNA TGTGCCAGCAACCAGGACAGGGCCGGTCTCGATCAGCCCCAGCATTTT.

V gene TRBV15 combines with J gene TRBJ2-7; 8 bases line up with TRBD2. CDR3 length: 14 residues. Germline values: CDR1 LNHNV, CDR2 YYDKDF (reference sequence). Losses at the gene ends were 1 base for V and 4 bases for J; bases not matched to a gene: 3. CDR3 protein: CATSRGGGSYEQYF. The CDR3 DNA follows: TGTGCCACCAGCAGAGGCGGGGGGAGTTACGAGCAGTACTTC.

The rearrangement joins TRBV10-2 to TRBJ2-2; 10 nucleotides align to TRBD1. The CDR3 has 16 residues. Germline V gene lookup returns CDR1 WSHSY and CDR2 SAAADI. Germline trimming cut 6 bases from V and 7 bases from J; bases unmatched to any gene: 11. Written as DNA, the CDR3 is TGCGCCAGCAGACATATAGGACAGGGGGTTGGCGGGGAGCTGTTTTTT. Translating it yields CASRHIGQGVGGELFF.

This sequence joins TRBV3-1 (or the pseudogene TRBV3-2) and TRBJ2-1, with 8 bases that match TRBD2. J lost 3 bases, V lost 0 bases, and 7 bases had no gene match. CDR3 size: 17 residues. Germline V gene data show CDR1 as LGHDT and CDR2 as YNNKEL (reference sequence). This CDR3 is CASSQDPGTSSYNEQFF. The CDR3 coding sequence is TGTGCCAGCAGCCAAGATCCCGGGACTAGTAGCTACAATGAGCAGTTCTTC.

The V and J genes are TRBV9 and TRBJ2-1, with D perhaps TRBD2 (5 bases). The V end lost 0 bases, the J end lost 7 bases, and 14 bases lay between the germline ends. The CDR3 contains 15 residues. The V gene's germline CDR1 is SGDLS and CDR2 YYNGEE. This CDR3 is CASSVGWGVQNEQFF. CDR3 coding DNA: TGTGCCAGCAGCGTAGGGTGGGGAGTCCAGAATGAGCAGTTCTTC.

The gene calls are TRBV27 and TRBJ2-7; D perhaps matches TRBD2 (5 bases). V lost 10 bases, J lost 0 bases, and 16 bases lay in between. Looked up from germline, CDR1 is MNHEY and CDR2 is SMNVEV (reference sequence). This CDR3 is built from 14 residues. The CDR3 protein is CATKEEHNSYEQYF. CDR3 DNA: TGTGCCACCAAGGAGGAACATAACTCCTACGAGCAGTACTTC.

This clone showed up just a few times. The chain links TRBV5-4 to TRBJ1-2; the match to TRBD1 covers 7 bases. V was clipped by 3 bases and J by 0 bases; unmatched bases: 2. Looked up from germline, CDR1 is SGHNT and CDR2 is YYREEE (reference sequence). This CDR3 is 14 amino acids long. Here the CDR3 reads CASSSQGANYGYTF. Here the CDR3 DNA reads TGTGCCAGCAGCTCTCAGGGGGCTAACTATGGCTACACCTTC.

This clone was counted once. This chain connects TRBV5-6 to TRBJ2-7; D is possibly TRBD2 (5 bases). Germline values: CDR1 SGHDT, CDR2 YYEEEE. Trimming took off 2 bases at V and 5 bases at J, with 11 bases between the two ends. The CDR3 length is 13 residues. DNA for the CDR3: TGTGCCAGCAGCTTTTCCGGGATCAACGAGCAGTACTTC. Amino acids: CASSFSGINEQYF.

This clone was observed a few times. This chain links TRBV10-1 with TRBJ2-7, with TRBD2 matching over 11 bases. Germline CDR1 reads WNHNN; CDR2 reads SYGVQD (reference sequence). This CDR3 contains 15 residues. The J segment lost 2 bases and the V segment lost 8 bases, leaving 8 bases of the junction unmatched. The CDR3 here is CASLVSGGAAYEQYF. In DNA, the CDR3 is TGCGCCAGCCTAGTTAGCGGGGGGGCGGCCTACGAGCAGTACTTC.

The CDR3 DNA follows: TGTGCCAGCAGCGTAGATGGGGGCGAGTACAATGAGCAGTTCTTC. Its protein is CASSVDGGEYNEQFF. The chain has TRBV9 and TRBJ2-1; D may be TRBD1 (6 bases). Trimming pared 0 bases from V and 4 bases from J, leaving 11 bases between. CDR1 is SGDLS, CDR2 YYNGEE, per germline. This CDR3 region has 15 residues.